The 18 T cell receptor beta chains below come from one sample, sequenced in a study of OX40 agonist ivuxolimab in advanced cancers. Libraries were prepared by immunoSEQ multiplex PCR; TCRdb keeps only in-frame clonotypes and omits some of them. The sample holds approximately 98,000 clones, approximately 90% seen once. The sequenced sample was CD4+ or CD8+ T cells sorted from blood, obtained in a trial of the OX40 agonist ivuxolimab. Receptor source: an adult with an advanced solid tumor such as melanoma, head and neck, liver or kidney cancer.

The count of this clone is one. The V gene is TRBV5-4, the J gene TRBJ1-5; TRBD1 aligns across 8 bases. This CDR3 comprises 14 residues. Germline values: CDR1 SGHNT, CDR2 YYREEE (reference sequence). Losses at the gene ends were 7 bases for V and 4 bases for J; bases not matched to a gene: 7. The CDR3, as DNA: TGTGCCAGCGGAACAGGGGGAGGGAATCAGCCCCAGCATTTT. Residues: CASGTGGGNQPQHF.

V usage is TRBV10-1 and J usage is TRBJ1-3; no reliable D call. The length of the CDR3 is 14 residues. Trimming took off 8 bases at V and 0 bases at J, with 11 bases between the two ends. The V gene's germline CDR1 is WNHNN and CDR2 SYGVQD (reference sequence). The CDR3 reads CASSAGHSGNTIYF. The CDR3 region has the DNA TGCGCCAGCTCCGCCGGCCACTCTGGAAACACCATATATTTT.

This clone was observed once. Written as DNA, the CDR3 is TGTGCCAGCACCAAGGACAGTAACTATGGCTACACCTTC. Protein: CASTKDSNYGYTF. V gene TRBV6-5 combines with J gene TRBJ1-2, with D perhaps TRBD1 (6 bases). The CDR3 has 13 residues. Per germline, CDR1 MNHEY and CDR2 SVGAGI. Trimming took 7 bases from V and 1 from J, leaving 10 bases between them.

The chain employs TRBV30 and TRBJ1-4; D unclear. CDR1 and CDR2 from the germline V gene are GTSNPN and SVGIG (reference sequence). Trimming removed 0 bases from V and 3 bases from J, with 8 bases in between. This CDR3 has 14 residues. The CDR3 loop reads CAWSVNTPNEKLFF. In nucleotides, the CDR3 is TGTGCCTGGAGTGTTAACACCCCTAATGAAAAACTGTTTTTT. Drawing the rest from reference TRBV30 and TRBJ1-4, the complete variable domain is SQTIHQWPATLVQPVGSPLSLECTVEGTSNPNLYWYRQAAGRGLQLLFYSVGIGQISSEVPQNLSASRPQDRQFILSSKKLLLSDSGFYLCAWSVNTPNEKLFFGSGTQLSVL.

This clone was seen a single time. The rearrangement links TRBV6-5 to TRBJ1-1, with TRBD1 matching over 8 bases. This CDR3 comprises 15 residues. The J segment lost 8 bases and the V segment lost 6 bases, leaving 14 bases of the junction unmatched. CDR1 is MNHEY, CDR2 SVGAGI, per germline. CDR3 DNA sequence: TGTGCCAGCAGCCGCAGGACAGGGCTGGGGGGAGAAGCTTTCTTT. It specifies CASSRRTGLGGEAFF.

V usage is TRBV11-3 and J usage is TRBJ2-5; D call uncertain. There are 14 residues in the CDR3. Germline V gene lookup returns CDR1 SGHNT and CDR2 YENEEA. V was shortened by 5 bases and J by 1 base, with 11 bases between the two germline ends. The CDR3 reads CASSVNSLQETQYF. CDR3 DNA sequence: TGTGCCAGCAGCGTTAACAGTCTCCAAGAGACCCAGTACTTC.

The CDR3 here is CAISESAGVNEKLFF. Here the CDR3 DNA reads TGTGCCATCAGTGAGTCGGCCGGGGTTAATGAAAAACTGTTTTTT. The chain uses TRBV10-3 and TRBJ1-4, with D hard to call. From germline, CDR1 is ENHRY and CDR2 SYGVKD. This CDR3 spans 15 amino acids. Trimming took off 0 bases at V and 4 bases at J, with 9 bases between the two ends.

The genes are TRBV11-3 and TRBJ2-1; tentative D call: TRBD2 (5 bases). The CDR3 is made up of 14 amino acids. V lost 1 base, J lost 7 bases, and 11 bases lay in between. Germline V gene data show CDR1 as SGHNT and CDR2 as YENEEA. CDR3 DNA: TGTGCCAGCAGCTTAGGCGGGCCCAGAAATGAGCAGTTCTTC. Amino acid sequence: CASSLGGPRNEQFF.

The chain uses TRBV7-8 and TRBJ1-5, with D perhaps matching TRBD1 (5 bases). Trimming pared 2 bases from V and 6 bases from J, leaving 11 bases between. CDR1 and CDR2 (germline): SGHVS, FQNEAQ. The CDR3 runs 14 residues. The CDR3 reads CASSLRGLAQPQHF. The DNA of the CDR3 is TGTGCCAGCAGCTTAAGGGGTCTGGCTCAGCCCCAGCATTTT.

The CDR3 sequence is CASRMTGGNSPLHF. The CDR3, as DNA: TGTGCCAGTAGGATGACAGGGGGCAATTCACCCCTCCACTTT. V usage is TRBV19 and J usage is TRBJ1-6; 10 positions agree with TRBD1. Trimming at V came to 6 bases and at J to 7 bases, leaving 3 bases not matched to a gene. The V gene's germline CDR1 is LNHDA and CDR2 SQIVND (reference sequence). The CDR3 loop spans 14 amino acids.

As for this clone: The junction does not match germline at one end; this may be a read error. V and J are TRBV6-5 and TRBJ1-6, with TRBD1 as a possible D gene (6 bases). The CDR3 is 15 residues long. The germline gives CDR1 MNHEY, CDR2 SVGAGI. This CDR3 is CASSDSRDTNSPLHF. Here the CDR3 DNA reads TGTGCCAGCAGTGACTCCAGGGACACCAATTCACCCCTCCACTTT.

In DNA form, the CDR3 reads TGTGCCTGGACCCTGACAGGGGATCGGAGTAACTATGGCTACACCTTC. Translation: CAWTLTGDRSNYGYTF. The chain couples TRBV30 to TRBJ1-2; 8 positions agree with TRBD1. CDR1 and CDR2 from the germline V gene are GTSNPN and SVGIG (reference sequence). This CDR3 is built from 16 residues. V trimming: 4 bases; J trimming: 1 base; junction bases outside the gene matches: 11.

The rearrangement uses TRBV19 and TRBJ1-5; possibly TRBD1 for D (5 bases). The V end was cut by 7 bases, the J end by 3 bases, with 10 bases between. This CDR3 comprises 13 residues. Germline loops: CDR1 LNHDA, CDR2 SQIVND (reference sequence). The CDR3 sequence is CASKAGNNQPQHF. The DNA for the CDR3 is TGTGCCAGTAAGGCAGGGAACAATCAGCCCCAGCATTTT.

The chain recombines TRBV6-6 with TRBJ2-1; D is unresolved. Trimming pared 2 bases from V and 6 bases from J, leaving 14 bases between. This CDR3 has 15 residues. Germline V gene data show CDR1 as MNHNY and CDR2 as SVGAGI (reference sequence). The CDR3 reads CASSYRKTGLNEQFF. The CDR3 DNA sequence: TGTGCCAGCAGTTACCGGAAGACCGGTCTCAATGAGCAGTTCTTC.

CDR3 residues: CASSLSVIGANTGELFF. The CDR3 DNA is TGTGCCAGCAGCCTCTCGGTGATAGGGGCGAACACCGGGGAGCTGTTTTTT. This chain uses TRBV7-2 with TRBJ2-2; TRBD1 might be the D (5 bases). The V and J ends lost 5 bases and 0 bases respectively, with 16 bases between them. Germline assignment: CDR1 SGHTA and CDR2 FQGNSA. CDR3 length equals 17 residues.

V gene TRBV18 combines with J gene TRBJ2-7; D remains ambiguous. CDR3 length: 14 residues. V gave up 1 base and J gave up 5 bases, with 12 bases separating them. CDR1 KGHSH and CDR2 LQKENI come from the germline V gene. The CDR3 here is CASSPLDQANEQYF. In DNA, the CDR3 is TGTGCCAGCTCACCACTCGACCAAGCTAACGAGCAGTACTTC.

In DNA, the CDR3 is TGTGCCAGCAGCTTGGGTAGGGATAGCAATCAGCCCCAGCATTTT. Its translation: CASSLGRDSNQPQHF. V gene TRBV7-9 combines with J gene TRBJ1-5; D unclear. V was cut by 3 bases and J by 0 bases, with 9 bases left in between. The CDR3 runs to 15 residues. CDR1 is SEHNR and CDR2 is FQNEAQ in the germline V gene (reference sequence).

CDR3 DNA sequence: TGTGCCAGCAGGCCCACGGAGGCACCGGATACGCAGTATTTT. It yields the protein CASRPTEAPDTQYF. The chain carries TRBV2 and TRBJ2-3; the D gene is possibly TRBD2 (5 bases). The ends were cut back, 6 bases at V and 6 bases at J, with 16 bases in the middle. The CDR3 loop spans 14 amino acids. In germline, CDR1 is SNHLY, CDR2 FYNNEI.